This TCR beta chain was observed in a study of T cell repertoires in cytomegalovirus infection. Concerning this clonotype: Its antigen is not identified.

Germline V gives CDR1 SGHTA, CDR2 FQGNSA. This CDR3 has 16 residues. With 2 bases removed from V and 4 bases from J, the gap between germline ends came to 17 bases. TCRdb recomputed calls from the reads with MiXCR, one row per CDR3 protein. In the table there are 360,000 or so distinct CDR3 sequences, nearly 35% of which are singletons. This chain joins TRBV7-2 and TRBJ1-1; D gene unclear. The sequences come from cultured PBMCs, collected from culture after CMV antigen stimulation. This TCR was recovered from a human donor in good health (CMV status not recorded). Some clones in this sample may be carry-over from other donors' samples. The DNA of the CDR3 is TGTGCCAGCAGCTTATTCGTGGGTGATGGTTCCACTGAAGCTTTCTTT. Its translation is CASSLFVGDGSTEAFF.